This TCR beta chain appears in the sequencing data of a study of Ad26.COV2.S vaccination and SARS-CoV-2 variants. Profiling relied on immunoSEQ multiplex PCR, and the TCRdb table lists in-frame clones only, not all of them. Of hundreds of thousands of clones listed, about 89% are singletons. Between the trimmed V and J ends, which lost 5 bases and 2 bases, there was a span of 10 bases. This CDR3 has 15 residues. Germline CDR1 and CDR2: MNHEY and SVGAGI. Stated treatment: around 19 received Ad26.COV2.S at low or high dose, single or two shots; 5 received placebo; per-sample allocation not given. Each sample was drawn 63 days after the first injection (of vaccine or placebo).

The chain joins TRBV6-5 to TRBJ2-6, with D uncertain. This sequence was found in a person aged 18 to 59 who received the Ad26.COV2.S COVID-19 vaccine or a placebo. Sample: peripheral blood, taken in a trial of Ad26.COV2.S vaccine versus placebo. CDR3 residues: CASSLPSTGANVLTF. The CDR3 DNA follows: TGTGCCAGCAGTCTCCCCTCAACTGGGGCCAACGTCCTGACTTTC.